This TCR beta chain was sequenced during a study of T cells in Graves' hyperthyroidism and ophthalmopathy. Pregnant or lactating patients were excluded, as were those with uncontrolled infection or other autoimmune disease. Concerning this clonotype itself: Here the CDR3 omits its conserved ending phenylalanine or tryptophan, so a read error is the likely source.

Trimming removed 5 bases at V and 4 bases at J, with 2 bases between. Germline V gives CDR1 SNHLY, CDR2 FYNNEI. The CDR3 consists of 10 residues. RNA transcripts were the template for amplifying TCR beta CDR3 regions. First-round RT-PCR targeting the TCR CDR3 was performed with the HTBI primer set. Using its own MiXCR run on the multiplex PCR reads, TCRdb lists one record per CDR3 protein. This sample has approximately 700,000 distinct CDR3 sequences, with roughly 15% found just once. The sequencing input was blood. The chain couples TRBV2 to TRBJ1-2, with D unresolved. The TCR originated in a man aged 18 to 29 with Graves' hyperthyroidism. DNA for the CDR3: TGTGCCAGCAGTTCCTATGGCTACACCCTC. This translates into CASSSYGYTL.